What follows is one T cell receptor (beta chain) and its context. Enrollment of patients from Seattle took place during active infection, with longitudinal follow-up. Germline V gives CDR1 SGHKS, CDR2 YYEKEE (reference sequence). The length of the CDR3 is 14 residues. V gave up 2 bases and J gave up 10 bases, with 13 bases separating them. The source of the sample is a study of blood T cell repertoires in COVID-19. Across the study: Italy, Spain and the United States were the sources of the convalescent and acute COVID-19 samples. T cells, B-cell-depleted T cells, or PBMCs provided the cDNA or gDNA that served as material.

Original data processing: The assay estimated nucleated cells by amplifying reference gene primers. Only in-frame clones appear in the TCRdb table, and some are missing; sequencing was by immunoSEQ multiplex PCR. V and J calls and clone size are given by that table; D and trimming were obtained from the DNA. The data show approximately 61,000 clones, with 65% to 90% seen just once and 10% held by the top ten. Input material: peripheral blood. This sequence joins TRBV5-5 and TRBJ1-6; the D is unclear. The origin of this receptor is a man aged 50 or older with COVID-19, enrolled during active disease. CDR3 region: CASSLVAEGSPLHF. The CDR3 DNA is TGTGCCAGCAGCTTAGTGGCAGAGGGATCACCCCTCCACTTT.